Described below is a single TCR beta chain sequence and its context. Antigen specificity is unknown. The repertoire was sequenced with immunoSEQ multiplex PCR; TCRdb's copy has only in-frame clones and lacks some. The data contain just under 35,000 clones, around 90% of them singletons. The CDR3 is 14 residues long. V lost 5 bases and J lost 5; bases outside the gene matches: 5. The V gene's germline CDR1 is SGHVS and CDR2 FQNEAQ. The data were taken from a study of T cell responses to AZD1222 COVID-19 vaccine. For the study at large: Analyses pooled second doses at about 4 or about 12 weeks. Notes on the study in general: Vaccine-associated CD4 TCRs ranged over spike, dominating at 160-218 and 743-854. The sample set comprised mostly white British donors with more females, and clonal diversity was possibly underestimated.

This TCR derives from an adult in good health. The specimen comprised peripheral blood, sampled on day 0 of AZD1222 vaccination. The chain uses TRBV7-8 and TRBJ2-5, with 10 nucleotides matching TRBD1. The CDR3 DNA reads as TGTGCCAGCAGCCAGGACAGGGGGAGGGAGACCCAGTACTTC. Translation gives CASSQDRGRETQYF.